This record looks at one T cell receptor beta chain sequence and its context. What it binds is unknown. The CDR3 length is 13 residues. V trimming: 5 bases; J trimming: 9 bases; junction bases outside the gene matches: 5. Per germline, CDR1 SNHLY and CDR2 FYNNEI. The sample comes from a study of a mutant IDH1 vaccine in newly diagnosed glioma. Background on the study: Investigators started vaccination 4-6 weeks after radiotherapy alone, or with temozolomide cycles. Visit V12 happened at week 35; visit V13 happened at week 47.

Noted time point: week 47, end of study. Alongside topical imiquimod, each dose of vaccine comprised 300 ug of mutant IDH1 20-mer peptide. In weeks 1, 3, 5, 7, 11, 15, 19 and 23, patients were immunized, eight times in all. Clones were sequenced by immunoSEQ multiplex PCR, and TCRdb holds only the in-frame ones, with some missing. The sample lists 40,000 or so clones; 70% to 85% were seen once. This receptor was identified in a man aged 18 to 29 with glioma. Some clones in this sample may be carry-over from other donors' samples. The chain links TRBV2 to TRBJ1-5; the match to TRBD1 covers 9 bases. The source was PBMCs, collected from a glioma patient whose treatment included an IDH1 peptide vaccine. DNA of the CDR3: TGTGCCAGCAGTCCACAGGGGGCAAGGCCCCAGCATTTT. Translation gives CASSPQGARPQHF.